This passage covers 11 T cell receptor beta chains from one sample sequenced in a study of blood T cells in healthy people across ages. A sample-barcoded 5' primer and a J-beta primer mix were used in a second PCR of roughly 7 to 11 cycles. TCRdb processed the 5' RACE reads anew with MiXCR; each CDR3 protein has one entry. This table holds about 1.4 million distinct CDR3 sequences, roughly 59% found once. The sequenced sample consisted of blood. The receptor source for this set is a young man in good health.

The rearrangement uses TRBV4-2 and TRBJ2-7; unclear D gene. The CDR3 is 15 amino acids. CDR1 is LGHNA, CDR2 YNFKEQ, per germline. Deletions cut 5 bases from V and 2 bases from J, with 16 bases between. In nucleotides, the CDR3 is TGTGCCAGCAGCTCCGACAAAATCCCGACCTACGAGCAGTACTTC. Translated, it gives CASSSDKIPTYEQYF.

This chain connects TRBV15 to TRBJ2-1; weak D call: TRBD2 (6 bases). This CDR3 has 16 amino acids. Germline V CDR1 and CDR2: LNHNV, YYDKDF (reference sequence). The V and J ends lost 0 bases and 5 bases respectively, with 14 bases between them. The CDR3 loop reads CATSRDVRWGDNEQFF. In DNA form, the CDR3 reads TGTGCCACCAGCAGAGATGTCCGGTGGGGGGACAATGAGCAGTTCTTC.

This chain uses TRBV20-1 with TRBJ2-5; a possible D gene is TRBD1 (6 bases). The CDR3 contains 15 residues. Trimming stripped 3 bases from V and 5 bases from J, with 19 bases between. Germline values: CDR1 DFQATT, CDR2 SNEGSKA (reference sequence). The CDR3 nucleotides are TGCAGTGCTAGTCTAGAAGGGGGTAGGGTGGAGACCCAGTACTTC. It codes for CSASLEGGRVETQYF.

This clonotype was seen more than once but under ten times. This chain connects TRBV28 to TRBJ2-3; possibly TRBD2 for D (5 bases). The germline V gene encodes CDR1 MDHEN and CDR2 SYDVKM. The CDR3 is 13 amino acids. V was cut by 5 bases and J by 14 bases, with 20 bases left in between. For the CDR3, the DNA is TGTGCCAGCAGTCTCATCACTAGGGCCCCGGCGTATTTT. Its protein product is CASSLITRAPAYF.

This clonotype was observed a few times. V usage is TRBV20-1 and J usage is TRBJ1-5; D might be TRBD1 (6 bases). CDR1 and CDR2 (germline): DFQATT, SNEGSKA (reference sequence). Trimming removed 3 bases at V and 5 bases at J, with 11 bases between. The CDR3 has 13 amino acids. The CDR3 protein is CSASGQTYQPQHF. CDR3 nucleotides: TGCAGTGCTAGCGGACAGACTTATCAGCCCCAGCATTTT.

The chain employs TRBV3-1 and TRBJ2-3, with 8 bases aligning to TRBD2. This CDR3 has 18 residues. Trimming removed 3 bases from V and 2 bases from J; junction bases left unmatched: 13. Per germline, CDR1 LGHDT and CDR2 YNNKEL (reference sequence). CDR3 in DNA: TGTGCCAGCAGCCAGGGGTTGGCAAGCGGGAGACCCACAGATACGCAGTATTTT. Its protein is CASSQGLASGRPTDTQYF.

The V gene is TRBV2, the J gene TRBJ2-5; TRBD1 is a possible D gene (5 bases). Looked up from germline, CDR1 is SNHLY and CDR2 is FYNNEI. The CDR3 sequence is 14 residues long. The V end was cut by 7 bases, the J end by 0 bases, with 12 bases between. DNA for the CDR3: TGTGCCAGCACCAGGGCAGGCCACCAAGAGACCCAGTACTTC. As protein: CASTRAGHQETQYF.

The chain uses TRBV29-1 and TRBJ1-1; 7 positions match TRBD1. Germline loops: CDR1 SQVTM, CDR2 ANQGSEA. This CDR3 has 15 residues. The J segment lost 6 bases and the V segment lost 1 base, leaving 11 bases of the junction unmatched. The CDR3 nucleotides read TGCAGCGTTGAAGTGACAGGGACGAAAGCGGCTGAAGCTTTCTTT. Residues: CSVEVTGTKAAEAFF.

This chain links TRBV6-1 with TRBJ2-3; tentatively, D is TRBD2 (6 bases). V lost 6 bases and J lost 3, with 10 bases in between. Germline CDR1 reads MNHNS; CDR2 reads SASEGT. The CDR3 extends over 13 amino acids. CDR3 nucleotides: TGTGCCAGCAGGAATAGCGGAACAGATACGCAGTATTTT. Protein: CASRNSGTDTQYF.

The genes are TRBV20-1 and TRBJ2-1, with 13 bases that match TRBD2. The germline CDR1 and CDR2 sequences are DFQATT and SNEGSKA (reference sequence). The CDR3 runs to 14 residues. J was trimmed by 9 bases and V by 5 bases; bases with no gene match: 7. CDR3: CSAPTSGRAIEQFF. CDR3 coding DNA: TGCAGTGCTCCCACTAGCGGGAGGGCCATTGAGCAGTTCTTC.

This clonotype was detected only a few times. This rearrangement joins TRBV9 to TRBJ2-7; TRBD2 matches 7 bases. V was pared by 4 bases and J by 7 bases, with 14 bases of the junction left unmatched. Germline V gene data show CDR1 as SGDLS and CDR2 as YYNGEE. CDR3 length: 15 residues. CDR3 DNA: TGTGCCAGCAGCACAACCGGGACTAACACTTTGGAGCAGTACTTC. It encodes CASSTTGTNTLEQYF.